This entry describes one TCR beta chain. Its antigen is not identified. Mouse gene names and germline throughout. The read halts 1 residue ahead of the CDR3 end, with the missing end drawn from the germline J gene. Indicated time point: mouse harvest day 7 after allogeneic transplant. The graft held 10^6 splenic CD5+ T cells and 10^7 T-cell-depleted bone marrow cells. This mouse GVHD model was MHC-mismatched B6 to BALB/c, profiled day 7 or 14. This sample was taken from a study of tissue T cells after allogeneic stem cell transplantation. Per germline, CDR1 MSHET and CDR2 SYDVDS. The CDR3 totals 13 residues. The germline V and J ends were trimmed by 5 bases and 4 bases, with 11 bases remaining between them. The study's findings and limits: Across patients, clones rarely overlapped, yet motif clusters were shared tissue-specifically. Within patients, tissue anatomy strongly shaped TCR repertoire composition. Tissue-detected TCR repertoire was only partly captured by blood and spleen T cells.

Profiling relied on immunoSEQ multiplex PCR, and the TCRdb table lists in-frame clones only, not all of them. The sample yields almost 8,500 clones, nearly 45% seen once. This TCR was sampled from a female BALB/c mouse given C57BL/6 T cells with graft-versus-host disease after an allogeneic hematopoietic cell transplant. The specimen sequenced was skin. J is TRBJ1-1 and V is TRBV29; D is possibly TRBD1 (6 bases). CDR3: CASSTTGFTEVFF. The DNA read from the CDR3 is TGTGCTAGCAGTACCACAGGGTTCACAGAAGTCTTC.